This is a list of T cell receptor beta chains from one sample in a study of blood T cell repertoires in COVID-19. TCRdb's copy holds only in-frame clones and misses some; the assay was immunoSEQ multiplex PCR. The sample shows about 81,000 clones, about 82% of them seen only once. Sequences were obtained from peripheral blood. These receptors all come from a human donor in a cohort sampled during active COVID-19. Each CDR3 is given with its conserved first and last residue. D genes are given only for firm matches. The listing skips clone size in some rows; elsewhere it reads once, few, many or a size class.

J gene: TRBJ1-5
D gene: .
clone size: .
V gene: TRBV6-2/TRBV6-3
CDR3 DNA: TGTGCCAGCAGTCAGGGCCAGCCCCAGCATTTT
CDR3 protein: CASSQGQPQHF

J gene: TRBJ2-7
D gene: TRBD2
clone size: .
V gene: TRBV9
CDR3 DNA: TGTGCCAGCAGCGGCCCAAAGACTAGCGGGAGAAGCTACGAGCAGTACTTC
CDR3 protein: CASSGPKTSGRSYEQYF

J gene: TRBJ1-3
D gene: .
clone size: .
V gene: TRBV5-1
CDR3 DNA: TGCGCCAGCAGCTTGGGAGGCCGGACTGAAAACACCATATATTTT
CDR3 protein: CASSLGGRTENTIYF

J gene: TRBJ1-4
D gene: .
clone size: .
V gene: TRBV7-2
CDR3 DNA: TGTGCCAGCAGCCGGGAGCTTAATGAAAAACTGTTTTTT
CDR3 protein: CASSRELNEKLFF

J gene: TRBJ1-2
D gene: .
clone size: .
V gene: TRBV25-1
CDR3 DNA: TGTGCCAGCAGCAATTCAAGGAGGGGCGGCTATGGCTACACCTTC
CDR3 protein: CASSNSRRGGYGYTF

J gene: TRBJ1-1
D gene: .
clone size: .
V gene: TRBV12-5
CDR3 DNA: TGTGCTAGTGGCCGGACGGCTAGCACCTATGAAGCTTTCTTT
CDR3 protein: CASGRTASTYEAFF

J gene: TRBJ1-6
D gene: .
clone size: once
V gene: TRBV7-6
CDR3 DNA: TGTGCCAGCAGCTTTGGGGGCGGCCCTTATTCACCCCTCCACTTT
CDR3 protein: CASSFGGGPYSPLHF

J gene: TRBJ1-2
D gene: .
clone size: .
V gene: TRBV18
CDR3 DNA: TGTGCCAGCTCACCACGGCCAGGGGAAGGCTACACCTTC
CDR3 protein: CASSPRPGEGYTF

J gene: TRBJ2-7
D gene: TRBD1
clone size: .
V gene: TRBV11-2
CDR3 DNA: TGTGCCAGCAGCTCAACCCGGACAGGAACCTACGAGCAGTACTTC
CDR3 protein: CASSSTRTGTYEQYF

J gene: TRBJ2-3
D gene: TRBD2
clone size: .
V gene: TRBV7-2
CDR3 DNA: TGTGCCAGCGGAGCGGGAGGGTCAGATACGCAGTATTTT
CDR3 protein: CASGAGGSDTQYF

J gene: TRBJ2-5
D gene: TRBD1
clone size: once
V gene: TRBV5-5
CDR3 DNA: TGTGCCAGCAGCCAGCCGTCGGGACAGGGTTTGGAGACCCAGTACTTC
CDR3 protein: CASSQPSGQGLETQYF

J gene: TRBJ2-5
D gene: .
clone size: once
V gene: TRBV27
CDR3 DNA: TGTGCCAGCAGTTCCCTGGCAGGGGTTATTCAAGAGACCCAGTACTTC
CDR3 protein: CASSSLAGVIQETQYF

J gene: TRBJ2-5
D gene: TRBD2
clone size: .
V gene: TRBV5-5
CDR3 DNA: TGTGCCAGCAGCTTTGCGGGAGAGGGGATCCCAGAGACCCAGTACTTC
CDR3 protein: CASSFAGEGIPETQYF

J gene: TRBJ2-2
D gene: .
clone size: .
V gene: TRBV19
CDR3 DNA: TGTGCCAGTACTCTTGCAGGGAACACCGGGGAGCTGTTTTTT
CDR3 protein: CASTLAGNTGELFF

J gene: TRBJ2-7
D gene: .
clone size: once
V gene: TRBV21-1
CDR3 DNA: TGTGCCAGCAGTTGCGTCGATTCAGGGGCAGAACCTCTGCTGTTTGGAACTTGGTACGAGCAGTACTTC
CDR3 protein: CASSCVDSGAEPLLFGTWYEQYF

J gene: TRBJ2-3
D gene: TRBD1
clone size: many
V gene: TRBV5-1
CDR3 DNA: TGCGCCAGCAGCTTGGAAAGGGGGCCCACAGATACGCAGTATTTT
CDR3 protein: CASSLERGPTDTQYF

J gene: TRBJ2-3
D gene: TRBD2
clone size: once
V gene: TRBV6-2/TRBV6-3
CDR3 DNA: TGTGCCAGCACCCCTCGGGGGGTAGCGGGCACAGATACGCAGTATTTT
CDR3 protein: CASTPRGVAGTDTQYF

J gene: TRBJ1-1
D gene: TRBD1
clone size: .
V gene: TRBV12-3/TRBV12-4
CDR3 DNA: TGTGCCAGCAGTCCTGGACAGGGAAGGGCTTTCTTT
CDR3 protein: CASSPGQGRAFF

J gene: TRBJ2-1
D gene: TRBD2
clone size: .
V gene: TRBV7-6
CDR3 DNA: TGTGCCAGCAGCTTATTAACTAGCGGCTACAATGAGCAGTTCTTC
CDR3 protein: CASSLLTSGYNEQFF

J gene: TRBJ1-6
D gene: .
clone size: once
V gene: TRBV5-5
CDR3 DNA: TGTGCCAGCAGCTTGGCGGGCTATAATTCACCCCTCCACTTT
CDR3 protein: CASSLAGYNSPLHF

J gene: TRBJ1-2
D gene: TRBD1
clone size: .
V gene: TRBV5-6
CDR3 DNA: TGTGCCAGCAGCTTCCGGGACAGGAAAAACTATGGCTACACCTTC
CDR3 protein: CASSFRDRKNYGYTF

J gene: TRBJ2-1
D gene: TRBD2
clone size: .
V gene: TRBV10-3
CDR3 DNA: TGTGCCATCAGTGAGTCGGGACTAGCGGCCAATGAGCAGTTCTTC
CDR3 protein: CAISESGLAANEQFF

J gene: TRBJ1-2
D gene: .
clone size: .
V gene: TRBV6-5
CDR3 DNA: TGTGCCAGCAGATTAGGGGGGGGTGGCTATGGCTACACCTTC
CDR3 protein: CASRLGGGGYGYTF

J gene: TRBJ2-3
D gene: .
clone size: .
V gene: TRBV13
CDR3 DNA: TGTGCCAGCAGCATAGGATTTTCAGCGGTCCAGGATACGCAGTATTTT
CDR3 protein: CASSIGFSAVQDTQYF

J gene: TRBJ1-6
D gene: TRBD1
clone size: once
V gene: TRBV27
CDR3 DNA: TGTGCCAGCAGTTTCGGGACAGGGACCTCCTATAATTCACCCCTCCACTTT
CDR3 protein: CASSFGTGTSYNSPLHF

J gene: TRBJ2-7
D gene: TRBD2
clone size: .
V gene: TRBV18
CDR3 DNA: TGTGCCAGCTCACCCACTAGCGGGGATCACTACGAGCAGTACTTC
CDR3 protein: CASSPTSGDHYEQYF

J gene: TRBJ1-1
D gene: .
clone size: .
V gene: TRBV15
CDR3 DNA: TGTGCCACCAGCAGAGATCTGGCGGTCTTGAACACTGAAGCTTTCTTT
CDR3 protein: CATSRDLAVLNTEAFF

J gene: TRBJ2-7
D gene: .
clone size: once
V gene: TRBV7-9
CDR3 DNA: TGTGCCAGCAGCTCATCGTTACGCGGCGAGCAGTACTTC
CDR3 protein: CASSSSLRGEQYF

J gene: TRBJ2-7
D gene: .
clone size: .
V gene: TRBV7-9
CDR3 DNA: TGTGCCAGCAGCTTGACTCAGACCACGGGAGAGCAGTACTTC
CDR3 protein: CASSLTQTTGEQYF

J gene: TRBJ2-7
D gene: .
clone size: .
V gene: TRBV7-9
CDR3 DNA: TGTGCCAGCAGCACGGGACACTCTAGCGAGCAGTACTTC
CDR3 protein: CASSTGHSSEQYF

J gene: TRBJ2-1
D gene: TRBD2
clone size: .
V gene: TRBV29-1
CDR3 DNA: TGCAGCGTTTTGACTAGCGGATACAATGAGCAGTTCTTC
CDR3 protein: CSVLTSGYNEQFF

J gene: TRBJ2-5
D gene: .
clone size: once
V gene: TRBV5-6
CDR3 DNA: TGTGCCAGCAGCTCGTCGGTCGGTGCGGGTTGGGAGACCCAGTACTTC
CDR3 protein: CASSSSVGAGWETQYF

J gene: TRBJ2-2
D gene: TRBD1
clone size: .
V gene: TRBV2
CDR3 DNA: TGTGCCAGCAGGGACAGGGGGCCCGGGGAGCTGTTTTTT
CDR3 protein: CASRDRGPGELFF

J gene: TRBJ1-5
D gene: .
clone size: .
V gene: TRBV4-1
CDR3 DNA: TGCGCCAGCAGCCCACAAGGACAGAGAAATCAGCCCCAGCATTTT
CDR3 protein: CASSPQGQRNQPQHF

J gene: TRBJ2-7
D gene: .
clone size: .
V gene: TRBV6-5
CDR3 DNA: TGTGCCAGCACCAGCCCAAGGGGCTTGAAGGACGAGCAGTACTTC
CDR3 protein: CASTSPRGLKDEQYF

J gene: TRBJ2-3
D gene: TRBD2
clone size: .
V gene: TRBV9
CDR3 DNA: TGTGCCAGCAGCCCGCGGGAGGGCGAAGATACGCAGTATTTT
CDR3 protein: CASSPREGEDTQYF

J gene: TRBJ2-2
D gene: .
clone size: once
V gene: TRBV11-1
CDR3 DNA: TGTGCCAGCAGCTTAGGGGGGCCCGGGGAGCTGTTTTTT
CDR3 protein: CASSLGGPGELFF

J gene: TRBJ2-2
D gene: .
clone size: .
V gene: TRBV7-8
CDR3 DNA: TGTGCCAGCAGCTTCGGGGGGTCGGACAGAACGAACACCGGGGAGCTGTTTTTT
CDR3 protein: CASSFGGSDRTNTGELFF

J gene: TRBJ2-7
D gene: TRBD1
clone size: .
V gene: TRBV11-1
CDR3 DNA: TGTGCCAGCAGCTCGGGACAGGGATCCTACGAGCAGTACTTC
CDR3 protein: CASSSGQGSYEQYF

J gene: TRBJ2-3
D gene: TRBD2
clone size: .
V gene: TRBV27
CDR3 DNA: TGTGCCAGCAGTTTATCCGGGCTAGCGGGGACAGATACGCAGTATTTT
CDR3 protein: CASSLSGLAGTDTQYF

J gene: TRBJ1-5
D gene: .
clone size: .
V gene: TRBV19
CDR3 DNA: TGTGCCAGTAACAGGGACACATCCTTTAATCAGCCCCAGCATTTT
CDR3 protein: CASNRDTSFNQPQHF